This T cell receptor beta chain emerged from a study of T cells after yellow fever vaccination. Overall study results and limits: Clones from primary vaccination mostly reappeared after the booster (roughly 95% CD4, under 90% CD8). A secondary response was less intense yet reached its peak sooner, at day 5 versus 15.

V lost 0 bases to trimming and J lost 5 bases, with 10 bases between them. CDR1 and CDR2 from the germline V gene are MRHNA and SNTAGT. CDR3 length: 14 residues. This clonotype has more than one count but fewer than ten. Its target is unknown. UMIs and a universal primer site were added when TCR cDNA was made by 5'RACE template switching. One entry per CDR3 protein results from TCRdb running MiXCR on the 5' RACE reads. The sample holds some 160,000 distinct CDR3 sequences, roughly 9% seen once. This chain links TRBV6-4 with TRBJ1-2; D gene ambiguous. Sample: CD8+ T cells sorted from PBMCs, taken 45 days after the yellow fever booster vaccination. This TCR derives from a man between 18 and 35 years old who received the YFV17D yellow fever vaccine. In DNA form, the CDR3 reads TGTGCCAGCAGTGACTCGAATACGGGGTATGGCTACACCTTC. Residues: CASSDSNTGYGYTF.